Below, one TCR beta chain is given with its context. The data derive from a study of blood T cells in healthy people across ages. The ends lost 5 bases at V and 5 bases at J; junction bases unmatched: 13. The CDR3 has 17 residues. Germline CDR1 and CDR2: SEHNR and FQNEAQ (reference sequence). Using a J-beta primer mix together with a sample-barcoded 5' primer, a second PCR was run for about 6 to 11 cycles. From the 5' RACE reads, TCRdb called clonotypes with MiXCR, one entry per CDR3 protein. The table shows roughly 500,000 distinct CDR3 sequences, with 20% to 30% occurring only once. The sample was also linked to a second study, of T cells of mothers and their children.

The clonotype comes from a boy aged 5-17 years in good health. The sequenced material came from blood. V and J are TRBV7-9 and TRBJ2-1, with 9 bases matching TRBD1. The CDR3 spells CASSPPPGTGKNNEQFF. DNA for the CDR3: TGTGCCAGCAGCCCGCCCCCCGGGACAGGGAAGAACAATGAGCAGTTCTTC.